This entry is about one T cell receptor beta chain. Its antigen is currently unknown. The sample originates from a study of vaccination effects on CD4 cells after COVID-19. Investigators separated out CD4+ T cells once around 10 days of culture had passed. Either the mRNA-1273 or the BNT162b2 vaccine was given to participants as two doses. Profiled with immunoSEQ multiplex PCR; TCRdb holds only in-frame clones, not every one. The profile shows just under 75,000 clones, around 70% of them singletons. The CDR3 has 12 residues. Deletions cut 5 bases from V and 5 bases from J, with 6 bases between. The TCR was taken from a human donor who received a COVID-19 vaccine. Sequences were derived from CD4+ T cells from PBMCs cultured without peptide, sampled after COVID-19 vaccination. This chain connects TRBV12-3 or TRBV12-4 to TRBJ2-2; the D is unclear. The CDR3 loop is CASSTDTGELFF. CDR3 DNA: TGTGCCAGCAGTACAGATACCGGGGAGCTGTTTTTT.